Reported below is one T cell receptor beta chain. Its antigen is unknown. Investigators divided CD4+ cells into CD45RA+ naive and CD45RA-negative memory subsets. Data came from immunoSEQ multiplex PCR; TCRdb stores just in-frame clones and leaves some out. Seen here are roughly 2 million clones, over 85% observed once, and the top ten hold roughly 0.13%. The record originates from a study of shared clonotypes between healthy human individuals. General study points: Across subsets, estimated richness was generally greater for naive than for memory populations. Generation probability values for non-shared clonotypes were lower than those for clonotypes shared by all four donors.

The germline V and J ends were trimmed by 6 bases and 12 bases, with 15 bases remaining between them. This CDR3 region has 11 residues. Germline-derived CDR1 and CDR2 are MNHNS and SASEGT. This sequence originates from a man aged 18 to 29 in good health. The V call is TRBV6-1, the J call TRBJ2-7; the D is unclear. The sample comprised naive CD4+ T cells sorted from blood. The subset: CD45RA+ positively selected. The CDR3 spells CASSAELKRYF. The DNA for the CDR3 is TGTGCCAGCAGCGCCGAACTGAAAAGGTACTTC.